These 30 T cell receptor beta chains were sequenced from one sample in a study of blood T cell repertoires in COVID-19 (dated by TCRdb to 2018 to 2021). Library method: the immunoSEQ multiplex PCR assay. TCRdb stores this immuneACCESS table with in-frame sequences only. Part of the clones is absent; in the studies checked, under half of the shortfall reflects unresolved V genes, and no reason is known for the rest. Here the sample has more than 250,000 clones; around four fifths occur a single time. The ten biggest clones cover about 1.2% of the sample. Sequencing used peripheral blood. The receptors were sampled from a woman between 45 and 65 years old with acute or convalescent COVID-19.

The V gene is TRBV4-1, the J gene TRBJ1-3; perhaps TRBD1 as D (6 bases). V shed 4 bases and J shed 2 bases, with 12 bases lying between them. The CDR3 totals 15 residues. The germline V gene has CDR1 MGHRA and CDR2 YSYEKL. CDR3 sequence: CASSPGHWPGNTIYF. The CDR3 region has the DNA TGCGCCAGCAGCCCGGGACATTGGCCTGGAAACACCATATATTTT.

The chain employs TRBV3-1 (or the pseudogene TRBV3-2) and TRBJ2-1; TRBD1 matches 8 bases. This CDR3 spans 15 amino acids. With V trimmed by 6 bases and J by 7 bases, 11 bases remained unmatched. From germline, CDR1 is LGHDT and CDR2 YNNKEL (reference sequence). This CDR3 is CASRHTGQAGNEQFF. In nucleotides, the CDR3 is TGTGCCAGCAGACATACGGGACAGGCGGGAAATGAGCAGTTCTTC.

This chain links TRBV11-1 with TRBJ2-1; D perhaps matches TRBD1 (5 bases). The germline CDR1 and CDR2 sequences are SGHAT and FQDESV (reference sequence). This CDR3 comprises 16 residues. Deletions cut 1 base from V and 1 base from J, with 11 bases between. The CDR3 DNA is TGTGCCAGCAGCTTAGGTGGGGCGAGGTCCTACAATGAGCAGTTCTTC. It is translated as CASSLGGARSYNEQFF.

V and J are TRBV5-4 and TRBJ2-7, with 11 positions matching TRBD1. V lost 5 bases to trimming and J lost 3 bases; unmatched junction nucleotides: 7. The CDR3 totals 15 residues. Looked up from germline, CDR1 is SGHNT and CDR2 is YYREEE (reference sequence). CDR3 residues: CASSSGTGGIYEQYF. The CDR3 DNA follows: TGTGCCAGCAGTTCCGGGACAGGGGGAATCTACGAGCAGTACTTC.

The gene calls are TRBV9 and TRBJ1-2; 9 bases are shared with TRBD1. Germline CDR1 is SGDLS and CDR2 is YYNGEE. Losses at the gene ends were 4 bases for V and 8 bases for J; bases not matched to a gene: 9. The CDR3 covers 14 residues. The CDR3 loop is CASSLQRDRDGYTF. CDR3 DNA: TGTGCCAGCAGCCTTCAACGGGACAGGGACGGCTACACCTTC.

The rearrangement links TRBV2 to TRBJ2-3, with D maybe TRBD1 (5 bases). Germline V lookup: CDR1 SNHLY, CDR2 FYNNEI. CDR3 length equals 13 residues. V was cut by 8 bases and J by 1 base, with 10 bases left in between. This CDR3 reads CASVGQGTDTQYF. The CDR3 DNA follows: TGTGCCAGCGTGGGGCAGGGCACAGATACGCAGTATTTT.

This clone showed up just a few times. The genes are TRBV7-9 and TRBJ1-1; D call uncertain. The CDR3 spans 13 residues. Germline V gives CDR1 SEHNR, CDR2 FQNEAQ (reference sequence). Trimming took off 5 bases at V and 4 bases at J, with 11 bases between the two ends. The CDR3 region is CASSLSSGTEAFF. Written as DNA, the CDR3 is TGTGCCAGCAGCCTGAGCTCAGGCACTGAAGCTTTCTTT.

This clone was found once. Its ends do not fully match the called genes, so a read error is possible. The V call is TRBV12-3 or TRBV12-4, the J call TRBJ2-7, with 11 positions matching TRBD2. This CDR3 has 12 residues. This CDR3 is CASSSSTSGGLF. The CDR3 DNA is TGTGCCAGCAGTTCCTCAACTAGCGGGGGTCTCTTC.

This rearrangement joins TRBV18 to TRBJ1-1; D gene unclear. Deletions cut 2 bases from V and 6 bases from J, with 16 bases between. This CDR3 region has 15 residues. Per the germline V gene, CDR1 is KGHSH and CDR2 is LQKENI. CDR3 protein: CASSPSGLSDAEAFF. CDR3 DNA sequence: TGTGCCAGCTCACCATCCGGACTATCCGACGCTGAAGCTTTCTTT.

This chain uses TRBV5-6 with TRBJ2-5; D is possibly TRBD1 (5 bases). CDR3 size: 14 residues. The germline gives CDR1 SGHDT, CDR2 YYEEEE. V was clipped by 0 bases and J by 5 bases, with 11 bases between them. The CDR3 DNA follows: TGTGCCAGCAGCTTGGGCTCAAACAGGGAGACCCAGTACTTC. It codes for CASSLGSNRETQYF.

This rearrangement joins TRBV19 to TRBJ2-7, with a tentative D call TRBD1 (6 bases). V lost 2 bases and J 2 bases, leaving 7 bases between the germline ends. The CDR3 is 13 residues long. The V gene's germline CDR1 is LNHDA and CDR2 SQIVND (reference sequence). As DNA, the CDR3 is TGTGCCAGTAGTATAAAGGGGGCCTACGAGCAGTACTTC. Its translation is CASSIKGAYEQYF.

Points on this clone: This specimen includes other DNA sequences encoding the same CDR3. This rearrangement joins TRBV27 to TRBJ1-1, with TRBD1 as a possible D gene (5 bases). The CDR3 extends over 13 amino acids. V gave up 1 base and J gave up 5 bases, with 8 bases separating them. Germline V gene lookup returns CDR1 MNHEY and CDR2 SMNVEV (reference sequence). The CDR3, as DNA: TGTGCCAGCAGTTTATTCGGGGGGACTGAAGCTTTCTTT. Amino acids: CASSLFGGTEAFF.

The chain recombines TRBV11-3 with TRBJ2-7; D remains unclear. The CDR3 spans 11 residues. The germline CDR1 and CDR2 sequences are SGHNT and YENEEA. Trimming left V 4 bases short and J 3 bases short, with 4 bases between. In DNA form, the CDR3 reads TGTGCCAGCAGCTCCGGCTACGAGCAGTACTTC. It is translated as CASSSGYEQYF.

The chain combines TRBV5-1 with TRBJ2-3; D is uncertain. The V end lost 0 bases, the J end lost 2 bases, and 13 bases lay between the germline ends. From germline, CDR1 is SGHRS and CDR2 YFSETQ. This CDR3 has 16 residues. This CDR3 is CASSLDGTESTDTQYF. The CDR3 DNA reads TGCGCCAGCAGCTTGGATGGAACAGAGTCCACAGATACGCAGTATTTT.

This clone was counted once. The chain recombines TRBV7-9 with TRBJ1-2; 9 positions agree with TRBD1. With V trimmed by 1 base and J by 8 bases, 2 bases remained unmatched. The CDR3 is made up of 13 amino acids. The germline CDR1 and CDR2 sequences are SEHNR and FQNEAQ (reference sequence). DNA of the CDR3: TGTGCCAGCAGCTTAGGAGACAGGGGGGGCTACACCTTC. Its translation: CASSLGDRGGYTF.

The gene calls are TRBV6-1 and TRBJ1-5; no firm D call. V was trimmed by 1 base and J by 0 bases, leaving 16 bases between them. The length of the CDR3 is 18 residues. Germline-derived CDR1 and CDR2 are MNHNS and SASEGT. CDR3 protein: CASSEGARWVASNQPQHF. CDR3 DNA sequence: TGTGCCAGCAGTGAAGGAGCCAGGTGGGTGGCTAGCAATCAGCCCCAGCATTTT.

This chain links TRBV11-1 with TRBJ2-3; 7 bases line up with TRBD1. Germline CDR1 is SGHAT and CDR2 is FQDESV (reference sequence). Germline trimming cut 1 base from V and 7 bases from J; bases unmatched to any gene: 2. This CDR3 comprises 13 residues. CDR3: CASSLEGQNTQYF. In nucleotides, the CDR3 is TGTGCCAGCAGCTTAGAGGGACAGAATACGCAGTATTTT.

This chain connects TRBV29-1 to TRBJ1-5, with 7 bases aligning to TRBD1. There are 13 residues in the CDR3. The V and J ends lost 7 bases and 7 bases, in that order; junction bases with no gene match: 10. Looked up from germline, CDR1 is SQVTM and CDR2 is ANQGSEA. CDR3 sequence: CSAEGQPGQPQHF. CDR3 bases: TGCAGCGCCGAGGGACAGCCTGGGCAGCCCCAGCATTTT.

V usage is TRBV12-3 or TRBV12-4 and J usage is TRBJ1-1, with 7 positions matching TRBD1. V shed 5 bases and J 8 bases; nucleotides not matched to a gene: 5. The CDR3 is 12 residues long. In nucleotides, the CDR3 is TGTGCCAGCAGTCAAGAGACAGGGGAAGCTTTCTTT. It translates to CASSQETGEAFF.

The chain links TRBV19 to TRBJ2-2; D gene unclear. The CDR3 extends over 11 amino acids. Germline V lookup: CDR1 LNHDA, CDR2 SQIVND (reference sequence). Trimming left V 7 bases short and J 5 bases short, with 5 bases between. The CDR3 region has the DNA TGTGCCAGTATAAATACCGGGGAGCTGTTTTTT. Protein sequence: CASINTGELFF. Based on the CDR3 plus reference TRBV19 and TRBJ2-2, the full variable domain is DGGITQSPKYLFRKEGQNVTLSCEQNLNHDAMYWYRQDPGQGLRLIYYSQIVNDFQKGDIAEGYSVSREKKESFPLTVTSAQKNPTAFYLCASINTGELFFGEGSRLTVL.

The gene calls are TRBV6-6 and TRBJ1-2; 7 bases align to TRBD1. The length of the CDR3 is 14 residues. V lost 2 bases and J lost 7; bases outside the gene matches: 7. Germline V gene lookup returns CDR1 MNHNY and CDR2 SVGAGI (reference sequence). The CDR3 DNA reads TGTGCCAGCAGTTACGGGGAAAGGGGGCCTGGCTACACCTTC. Its translation: CASSYGERGPGYTF.

The rearrangement links TRBV3-1 (or the pseudogene TRBV3-2) to TRBJ2-3; possible D gene TRBD1, 7 bases. CDR1 LGHDT and CDR2 YNNKEL come from the germline V gene (reference sequence). Trimming shortened V by 5 bases and J by 3 bases, and 18 bases separated the two germline ends. This CDR3 has 16 amino acids. CDR3 nucleotide sequence: TGTGCCAGCAGCTTTAGAGGAGGGGGCGGGACAGATACGCAGTATTTT. It codes for CASSFRGGGGTDTQYF.

The J gene is TRBJ1-5, the V gene TRBV3-1 (or the pseudogene TRBV3-2); 8 positions agree with TRBD1. Trimming at V came to 4 bases and at J to 6 bases, leaving 14 bases not matched to a gene. The length of the CDR3 is 17 residues. Germline V gene lookup returns CDR1 LGHDT and CDR2 YNNKEL (reference sequence). The CDR3 here is CASSPRASGGAPQPQHF. Written as DNA, the CDR3 is TGTGCCAGCAGCCCTAGGGCCTCAGGGGGCGCCCCTCAGCCCCAGCATTTT.

The chain links TRBV5-1 to TRBJ2-5; 7 bases fit TRBD1. V dropped 3 bases and J dropped 2; count of bases not matched to a gene: 4. The CDR3 totals 14 residues. Germline V gene sequence: CDR1 SGHRS, CDR2 YFSETQ. The CDR3, as DNA: TGCGCCAGCAGCTCGGGACAGTCACAAGAGACCCAGTACTTC. Translating it yields CASSSGQSQETQYF.

The chain couples TRBV5-5 to TRBJ2-7, with D perhaps matching TRBD1 (6 bases). Looked up from germline, CDR1 is SGHKS and CDR2 is YYEKEE (reference sequence). The CDR3 has 16 residues. Between the trimmed V and J ends, which lost 3 bases and 0 bases, there was a span of 16 bases. The CDR3 DNA is TGTGCCAGCAGCTCCACTCGGGACACGAGCTCCTACGAGCAGTACGTC. Amino acids: CASSSTRDTSSYEQYV.

This clone was picked up one time. This sequence joins TRBV5-1 and TRBJ2-1, with 16 bases matching TRBD2. Germline CDR1 reads SGHRS; CDR2 reads YFSETQ. This CDR3 has 18 amino acids. The junction had 9 bases not matched to a gene; V was cut back by 4 bases and J by 5 bases. Here the CDR3 DNA reads TGCGCCAGCAGCCCTACCGGGACTAGCGGGAGGGTGGACAATGAGCAGTTCTTC. Translated, it gives CASSPTGTSGRVDNEQFF.

The V call is TRBV11-2, the J call TRBJ2-3; 11 positions match TRBD2. The CDR3 totals 16 residues. V lost 5 bases, J lost 0 bases, and 4 bases stayed unmatched. From germline, CDR1 is SGHAT and CDR2 FQNNGV. The CDR3 coding sequence is TGTGCCAGCAGCCTTCTAGCGGGGGGTAGCACAGATACGCAGTATTTT. The encoded protein is CASSLLAGGSTDTQYF.

The chain couples TRBV29-1 to TRBJ1-4; TRBD1 agrees at 9 bases. This CDR3 contains 13 residues. The trim removed 6 bases at V and 5 bases at J, leaving 4 bases unmatched. The V gene's germline CDR1 is SQVTM and CDR2 ANQGSEA. The DNA of the CDR3 is TGCAGCGTACAGGGGGCCTCGAATGAAAAACTGTTTTTT. This encodes CSVQGASNEKLFF. Supplemented by reference TRBV29-1 and TRBJ1-4, the full variable domain reads SAVISQKPSRDICQRGTSLTIQCQVDSQVTMMFWYRQQPGQSLTLIATANQGSEATYESGFVIDKFPISRPNLTFSTLTVSNMSPEDSSIYLCSVQGASNEKLFFGSGTQLSVL.

V is TRBV7-9 and J is TRBJ2-5; 14 bases map to TRBD2. Germline V CDR1 and CDR2: SEHNR, FQNEAQ (reference sequence). Trimming took 5 bases from V and 5 from J; bases not matched to a gene: 7. This CDR3 spans 16 amino acids. The CDR3 loop reads CASSPRTSGGWETQYF. The CDR3 DNA is TGTGCCAGCAGCCCACGGACTAGCGGGGGGTGGGAGACCCAGTACTTC.

This sequence joins TRBV2 and TRBJ2-2; 8 bases line up with TRBD2. V lost 7 bases to trimming and J lost 3 bases; unmatched junction nucleotides: 7. CDR1 is SNHLY, CDR2 FYNNEI, per germline. The CDR3 runs 15 residues. CDR3 loop: CASKREMGYTGELFF. The CDR3 DNA reads as TGTGCCAGCAAGCGGGAGATGGGTTACACCGGGGAGCTGTTTTTT.